The clone carrying this TCR beta chain was seen at least ten times. The CDR3 consists of 14 residues. The V and J ends lost 0 bases and 0 bases respectively, with 6 bases between them. Germline loops: CDR1 GTSNPN, CDR2 SVGIG (reference sequence). The data are from a study of T cells in Graves' hyperthyroidism and ophthalmopathy. The source material, RNA transcripts, was used to amplify TCR beta CDR3 regions. Researchers ran a first-round RT-PCR on the TCR CDR3 using the HTBI primer set. TCRdb redid the calling of the multiplex PCR reads with MiXCR, one entry per CDR3 protein. This sample has around 610,000 distinct CDR3 sequences, with roughly 15% found just once. Exclusion of patients followed from uncontrolled infection, other autoimmune disease, pregnancy or lactation.

The sequencing input was blood. The chain is built from TRBV30 and TRBJ1-5; no clear D gene. This receptor was obtained from a woman aged 40 to 50 with Graves' ophthalmopathy. The CDR3 here is CAWSVGSSNQPQHF. CDR3 DNA: TGTGCCTGGAGTGTAGGCAGTAGCAATCAGCCCCAGCATTTT.